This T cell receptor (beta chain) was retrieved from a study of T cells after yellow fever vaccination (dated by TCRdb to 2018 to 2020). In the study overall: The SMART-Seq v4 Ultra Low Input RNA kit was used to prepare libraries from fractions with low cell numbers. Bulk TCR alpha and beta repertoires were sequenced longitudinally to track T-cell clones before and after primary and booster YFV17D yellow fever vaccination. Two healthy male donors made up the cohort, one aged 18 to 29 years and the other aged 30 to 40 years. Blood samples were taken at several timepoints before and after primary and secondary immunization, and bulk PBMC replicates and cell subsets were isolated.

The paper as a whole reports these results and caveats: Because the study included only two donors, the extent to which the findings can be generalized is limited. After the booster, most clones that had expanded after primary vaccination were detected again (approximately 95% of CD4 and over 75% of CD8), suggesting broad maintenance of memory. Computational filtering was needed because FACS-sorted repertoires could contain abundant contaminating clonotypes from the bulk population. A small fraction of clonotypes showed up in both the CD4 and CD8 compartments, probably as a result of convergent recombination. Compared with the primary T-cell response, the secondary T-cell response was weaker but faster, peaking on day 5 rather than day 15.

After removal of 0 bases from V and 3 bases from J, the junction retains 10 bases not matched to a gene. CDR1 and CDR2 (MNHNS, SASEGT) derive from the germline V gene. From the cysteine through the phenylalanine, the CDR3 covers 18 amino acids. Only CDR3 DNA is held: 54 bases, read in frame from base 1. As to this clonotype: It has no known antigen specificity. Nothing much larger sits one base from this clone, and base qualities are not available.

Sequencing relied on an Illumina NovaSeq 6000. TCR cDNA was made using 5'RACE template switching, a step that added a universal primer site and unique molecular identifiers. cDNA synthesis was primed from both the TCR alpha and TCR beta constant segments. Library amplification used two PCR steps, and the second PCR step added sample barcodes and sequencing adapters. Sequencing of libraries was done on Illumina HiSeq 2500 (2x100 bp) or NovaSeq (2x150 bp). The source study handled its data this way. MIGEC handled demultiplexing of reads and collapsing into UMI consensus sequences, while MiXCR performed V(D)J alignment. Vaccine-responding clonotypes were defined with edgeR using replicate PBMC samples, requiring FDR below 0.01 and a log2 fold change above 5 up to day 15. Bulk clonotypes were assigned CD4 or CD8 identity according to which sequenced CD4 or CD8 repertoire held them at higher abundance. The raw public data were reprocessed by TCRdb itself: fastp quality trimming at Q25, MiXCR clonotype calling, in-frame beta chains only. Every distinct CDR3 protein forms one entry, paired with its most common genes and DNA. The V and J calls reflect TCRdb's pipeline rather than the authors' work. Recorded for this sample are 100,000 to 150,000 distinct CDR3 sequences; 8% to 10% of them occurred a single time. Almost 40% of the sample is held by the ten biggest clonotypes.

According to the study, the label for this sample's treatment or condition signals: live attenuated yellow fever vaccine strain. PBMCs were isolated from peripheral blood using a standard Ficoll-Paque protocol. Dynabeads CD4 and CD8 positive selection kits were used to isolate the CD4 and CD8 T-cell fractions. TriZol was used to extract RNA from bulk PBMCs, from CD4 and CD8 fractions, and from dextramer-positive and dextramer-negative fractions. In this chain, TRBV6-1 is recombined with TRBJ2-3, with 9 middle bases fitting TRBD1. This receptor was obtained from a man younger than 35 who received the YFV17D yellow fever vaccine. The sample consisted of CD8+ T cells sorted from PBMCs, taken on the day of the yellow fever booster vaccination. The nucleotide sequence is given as TGTGCCAGCAGTGAAGCCTGGGGACAGGGCAGACGAACAGATACGCAGTATTTT. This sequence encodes CASSEAWGQGRRTDTQYF.